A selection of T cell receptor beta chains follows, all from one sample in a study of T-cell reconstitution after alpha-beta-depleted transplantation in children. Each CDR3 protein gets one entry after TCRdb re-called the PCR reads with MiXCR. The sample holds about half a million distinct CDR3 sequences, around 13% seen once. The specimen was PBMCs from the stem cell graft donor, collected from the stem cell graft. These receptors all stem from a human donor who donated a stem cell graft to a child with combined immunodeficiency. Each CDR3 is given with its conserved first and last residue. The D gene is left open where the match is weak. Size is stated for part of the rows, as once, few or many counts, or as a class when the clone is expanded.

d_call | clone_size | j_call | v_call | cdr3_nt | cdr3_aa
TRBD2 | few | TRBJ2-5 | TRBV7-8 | TGTGCCAGCAGCGTTAGCGGGGGGCATGAGACCCAGTACTTC | CASSVSGGHETQYF
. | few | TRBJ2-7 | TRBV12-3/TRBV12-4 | TGTGCCAGCAGTTTATGGGGGGGCCCCGACGAGCAGTACTTC | CASSLWGGPDEQYF
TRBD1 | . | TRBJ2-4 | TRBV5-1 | TGCGCCAGCAGCCCAGGGACAGAGTACGAAAACATTCAGTACTTC | CASSPGTEYENIQYF
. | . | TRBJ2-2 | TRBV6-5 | TGTGCCAGCAGTAACCAGGGCAACACCGGGGAGCTGTTTTTT | CASSNQGNTGELFF
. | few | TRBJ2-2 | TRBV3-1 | TGTGCCAGCAGCCAAGACGGAGAAACCGGGGAGCTGTTTTTT | CASSQDGETGELFF
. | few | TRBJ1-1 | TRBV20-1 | TGCAGTGCTCTGGACGGGGCCACTGAAGCTTTCTTT | CSALDGATEAFF
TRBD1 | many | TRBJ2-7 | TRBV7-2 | TGTGCCAGCAGCCAGAACCGGGACAGCAGCTACGAGCAGTACTTC | CASSQNRDSSYEQYF
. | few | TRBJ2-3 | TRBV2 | TGTGCCAGCAGGGGGGTTCCAGATACGCAGTATTTT | CASRGVPDTQYF
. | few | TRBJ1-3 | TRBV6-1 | TGTGCCAGCAGTGAGCGCGAGTTCTCTGGAAACACCATATATTTT | CASSEREFSGNTIYF
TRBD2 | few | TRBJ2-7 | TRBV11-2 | TGTGCCAGCAGCTTAAGGCTAGCGGGGGCCTCCGGCGAGCAGTACTTC | CASSLRLAGASGEQYF
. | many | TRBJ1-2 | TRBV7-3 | TGTGCCAGCAGCCCAGACCGGGGGCAGAATGGCTACACCTTC | CASSPDRGQNGYTF
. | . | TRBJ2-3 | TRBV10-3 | TGTGCCACCTCCGGGGATGCAGATACGCAGTATTTT | CATSGDADTQYF
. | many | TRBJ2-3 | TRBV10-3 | TGTGCCATCAGTGAGCCGGGCGCACCCTATACGCAGTATTTT | CAISEPGAPYTQYF
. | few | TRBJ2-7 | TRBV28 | TGTGCCAGCAGTTTAACGACCCCAGCAGCGGGCGAGCAGTACTTC | CASSLTTPAAGEQYF
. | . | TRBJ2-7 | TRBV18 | TGTGCCAGCTCAGCACAGGGTAACTACGAGCAGTACTTC | CASSAQGNYEQYF
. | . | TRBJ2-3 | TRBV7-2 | TGTGCCAGCAGCTTATGGGAAACAGATACGCAGTATTTT | CASSLWETDTQYF
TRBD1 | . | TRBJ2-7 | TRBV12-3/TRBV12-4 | TGTGCCAGCAGCCCCGTACGGGACAGCTACCTACTTGCAGACGAGCAGTACTTC | CASSPVRDSYLLADEQYF
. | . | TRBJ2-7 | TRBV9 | TGTGCCAGCAGCCCCCGTATGGGACTCTACGAGCAGTACTTC | CASSPRMGLYEQYF
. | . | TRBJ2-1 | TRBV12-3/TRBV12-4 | TGTGCCAGCATGAAAGGACCCCTTGAGCAGTTCTTC | CASMKGPLEQFF
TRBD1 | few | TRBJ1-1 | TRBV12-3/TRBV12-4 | TGTGCCAGCACCCAGGGGGGGGCAGATACTGAAGCTTTCTTT | CASTQGGADTEAFF
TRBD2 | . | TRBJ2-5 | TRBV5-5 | TGTGCCAGCAGGCCAATCTTCCTAGCGGTACTCCAAGAGACCCAGTACTTC | CASRPIFLAVLQETQYF
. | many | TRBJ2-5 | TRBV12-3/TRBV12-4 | TGTGCCAGCAGTTTAGCCCGTAACCAAGAGACCCAGTACTTC | CASSLARNQETQYF
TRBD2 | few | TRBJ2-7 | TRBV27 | TGTGCCAGCAGTTTTGGGGGAGCGGGGGCATATTACGAGCAGTACTTC | CASSFGGAGAYYEQYF
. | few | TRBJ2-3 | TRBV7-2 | TGTGCCAGCAGCTTATACTACTCTAGCACAGATACGCAGTATTTT | CASSLYYSSTDTQYF
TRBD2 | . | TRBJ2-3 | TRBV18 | TGTGCCAGCTCACAGAGACTAGCGGATTACACAGATACGCAGTATTTT | CASSQRLADYTDTQYF
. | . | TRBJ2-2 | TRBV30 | TGTGCCTGGAGAGACGGCGGGGAGCTGTTTTTT | CAWRDGGELFF
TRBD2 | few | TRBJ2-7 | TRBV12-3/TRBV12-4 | TGTGCCACCGCCCAGGGACTAGCGGGAATCAGCGAGCAGTACTTC | CATAQGLAGISEQYF
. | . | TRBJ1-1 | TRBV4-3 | TGCGCCAGCAGCCACGTCGAGACTAAAAGGGCGAACACTGAAGCTTTCTTT | CASSHVETKRANTEAFF
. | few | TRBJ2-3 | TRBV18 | TGTGCCAGCTCACCGGAGACGACAGTAAGCACAGATACGCAGTATTTT | CASSPETTVSTDTQYF
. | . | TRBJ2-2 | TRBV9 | TGTGCCAGCAGCGTAGGGCTGGAGGGGCCGAACACCGGGGAGCTGTTTTTT | CASSVGLEGPNTGELFF
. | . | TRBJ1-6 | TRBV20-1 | TGCAGTGCGGCGGGGGGGATGAACTCCTATAATTCACCCCTCCACTTT | CSAAGGMNSYNSPLHF